In this sample, the clone carrying this TCR beta chain turned up a few times. Blood sampling took place at baseline, cycle 4 day 1, and cycle 7 day 1. This CDR3 contains 17 residues. J gave up 6 bases and V 0 bases, and 5 bases lay outside the gene matches. Germline CDR1 reads MGHRA; CDR2 reads YSYEKL. Method: immunoSEQ multiplex PCR; TCRdb's copy keeps in-frame clones and lacks some. The sample carries roughly 62,000 clones, 80% to 90% recorded once. This entry comes from a study of OX40 agonist ivuxolimab in advanced cancers. The sequence was collected from an adult with an advanced solid tumor such as melanoma, head and neck, liver or kidney cancer. The chain couples TRBV4-1 to TRBJ1-4, with 12 bases matching TRBD1. The sample consisted of CD4+ or CD8+ T cells sorted from blood, taken in a trial of the OX40 agonist ivuxolimab. As DNA, the CDR3 is TGCGCCAGCAGCCAAGAGGGGACAGGGGGCGGGGATGAAAAACTGTTTTTT. It is translated as CASSQEGTGGGDEKLFF.